The rows below give T cell receptor beta chains drawn from one sample of a study of T cell repertoires in cytomegalovirus infection. TCRdb analysed the reads with MiXCR anew, one entry per CDR3 protein. The table lists roughly 630,000 distinct CDR3 sequences, approximately 24% of them singletons, with 8% in the top ten. Sequencing used CD8+ T cells from PBMCs. The receptor source for this set is a human donor in good health (CMV status not recorded). Some clones in this sample may be carry-over from other donors' samples. The CDR3 runs from the conserved cysteine through the conserved F or W. Fields, in order: clone size, CDR3 length, D gene, V gene, J gene, CDR3 DNA, CDR3 protein. A D gene is named only where the DNA matches it firmly. Some rows have no size entry. The others give once, few or many, or a class for an expanded clone.

many	17	NA	TRBV28	TRBJ2-2	TGTGCCAGCAGTTACCCGGTGCCCGGCCCGAACACCGGGGAGCTGTTTTTT	CASSYPVPGPNTGELFF
NA	13	NA	TRBV6-5	TRBJ1-1	TGTGCCAGCAGTTACCTAGGGGCGGCTGAAGCTTTCTTT	CASSYLGAAEAFF
NA	19	NA	TRBV15	TRBJ1-5	TGTGCCACCAGCAGCCGAAGGACAGAGGCTCTCTATAGCAATCAGCCCCAGCATTTT	CATSSRRTEALYSNQPQHF
few	14	NA	TRBV6-5	TRBJ1-1	TGTGCCAGCAGTTACACAACAGGGATAGGAGAAGCTTTCTTT	CASSYTTGIGEAFF
NA	15	TRBD2	TRBV2	TRBJ2-3	TGTGCCAGCAGTGAAGGCAGGGAGGGCGCAGATACGCAGTATTTT	CASSEGREGADTQYF
many	14	NA	TRBV7-9	TRBJ1-2	TGTGCCAGCAGCTTAGGCCACGGCTCCTATGGCTACACCTTC	CASSLGHGSYGYTF
few	14	NA	TRBV12-3/TRBV12-4	TRBJ1-2	TGTGCCAGCAGTTTTACAGATGATAACTATGGCTACACCTTC	CASSFTDDNYGYTF
NA	14	TRBD2	TRBV10-3	TRBJ2-1	TGTGCCACCCTAGCGGAACCTGCTTTGGATGAGCAGTTCTTC	CATLAEPALDEQFF
few	15	NA	TRBV27	TRBJ2-2	TGTGCCAGCAGTTTGCGCCTAGCTGGTGCCGGGGAGCTGTTTTTT	CASSLRLAGAGELFF
NA	10	NA	TRBV2	TRBJ2-1	TGTGCCAGCAAGGAGAATGAGCAGTTCTTC	CASKENEQFF
NA	17	TRBD2	TRBV20-1	TRBJ2-5	TGCAGTGCTAGAGAGGGACTAGCGGGGCTGTACCAAGAGACCCAGTACTTC	CSAREGLAGLYQETQYF